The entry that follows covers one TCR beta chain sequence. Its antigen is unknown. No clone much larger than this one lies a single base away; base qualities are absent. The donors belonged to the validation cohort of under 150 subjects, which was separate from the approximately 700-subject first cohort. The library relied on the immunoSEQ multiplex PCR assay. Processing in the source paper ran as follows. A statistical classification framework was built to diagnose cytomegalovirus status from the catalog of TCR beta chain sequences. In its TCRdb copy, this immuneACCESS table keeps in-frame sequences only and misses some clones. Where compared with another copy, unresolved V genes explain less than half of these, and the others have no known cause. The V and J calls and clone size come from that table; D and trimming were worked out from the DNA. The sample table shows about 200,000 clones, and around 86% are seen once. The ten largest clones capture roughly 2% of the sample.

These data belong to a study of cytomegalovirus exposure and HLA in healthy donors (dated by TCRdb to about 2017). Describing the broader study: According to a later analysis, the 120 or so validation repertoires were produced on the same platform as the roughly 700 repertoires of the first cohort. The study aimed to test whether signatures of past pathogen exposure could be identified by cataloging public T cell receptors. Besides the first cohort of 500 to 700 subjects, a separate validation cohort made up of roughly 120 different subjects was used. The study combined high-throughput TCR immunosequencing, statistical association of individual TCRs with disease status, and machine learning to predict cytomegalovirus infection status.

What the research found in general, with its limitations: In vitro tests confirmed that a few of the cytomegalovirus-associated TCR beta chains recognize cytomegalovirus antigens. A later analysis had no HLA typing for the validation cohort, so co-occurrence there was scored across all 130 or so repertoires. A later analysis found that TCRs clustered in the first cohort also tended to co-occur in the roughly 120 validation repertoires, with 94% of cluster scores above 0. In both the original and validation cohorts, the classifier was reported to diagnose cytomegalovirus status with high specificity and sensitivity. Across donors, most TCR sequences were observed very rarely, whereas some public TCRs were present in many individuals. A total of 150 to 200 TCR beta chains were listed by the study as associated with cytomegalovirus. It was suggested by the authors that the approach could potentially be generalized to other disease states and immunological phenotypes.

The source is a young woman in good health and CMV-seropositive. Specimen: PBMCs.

The CDR3 region reads CASSQEGGGYRIVNEQFF. The nucleotide sequence reads TGCGCCAGCAGCCAAGAGGGGGGTGGCTATCGAATTGTAAATGAGCAGTTCTTC. The rearranged segments are TRBV4-1 and TRBJ2-1, with a tentative D gene TRBD2 over 6 matching bases. V lost 0 bases and J lost 7 bases; the stretch between them is 22 bases long. The CDR3, cysteine through phenylalanine, is 18 amino acids long. The DNA shown is the 54-base CDR3, in frame from base 1. Based on the germline V gene, the CDR1 and CDR2 sequences are MGHRA and YSYEKL.